This TCR beta chain derives from a study of cytomegalovirus exposure and HLA in healthy donors. Overall study: A data release that came early held some 79 million unique TCRs from HLA-typed donors. Among about 380 genotyped donors, 65% to 90% fell in the Caucasian-associated ancestry cluster.

This PCR relied on a set of 60 Vbeta primers and 13 Jbeta primers. TCRdb keeps only in-frame clones here, not all; method: immunoSEQ multiplex PCR. The sample has around 92,000 clones, more than 65% seen once. Study-wide findings and caveats: As a later analysis revealed, the rate of TCR association differed by HLA locus, with DRB1 most and HLA-C fewest. In an earlier analysis, about 87% or about 30%: the productive usage of most TCR beta V segments.

Concerning this clone itself: Its target is unknown.

This CDR3 contains 16 residues. Germline loops: CDR1 SNHLY, CDR2 FYNNEI. The TCR was taken from a human donor in good health. The chain employs TRBV2 and TRBJ2-3, with 7 bases aligning to TRBD2. Sequencing was performed on PBMCs. This CDR3 is CVGIAGPHPITDTQYF. For the CDR3, the DNA is TGTGTCGGAATAGCGGGCCCCCACCCCATCACAGATACGCAGTATTTT.